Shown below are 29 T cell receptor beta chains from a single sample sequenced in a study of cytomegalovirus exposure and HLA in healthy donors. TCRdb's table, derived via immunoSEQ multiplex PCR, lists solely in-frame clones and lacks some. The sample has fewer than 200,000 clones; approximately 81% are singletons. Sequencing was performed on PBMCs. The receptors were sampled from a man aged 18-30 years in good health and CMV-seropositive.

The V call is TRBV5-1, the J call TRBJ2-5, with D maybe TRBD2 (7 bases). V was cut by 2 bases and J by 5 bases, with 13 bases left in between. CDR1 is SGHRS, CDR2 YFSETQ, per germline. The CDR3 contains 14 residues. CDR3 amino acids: CASSFTGREETQYF. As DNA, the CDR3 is TGCGCCAGCAGCTTCACAGGGAGGGAGGAGACCCAGTACTTC.

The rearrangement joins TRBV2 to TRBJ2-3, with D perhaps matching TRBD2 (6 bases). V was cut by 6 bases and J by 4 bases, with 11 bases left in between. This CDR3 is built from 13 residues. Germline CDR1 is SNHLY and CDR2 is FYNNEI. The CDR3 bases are TGTGCCAGCAGCCGGGAGAGGTCAGATACGCAGTATTTT. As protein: CASSRERSDTQYF.

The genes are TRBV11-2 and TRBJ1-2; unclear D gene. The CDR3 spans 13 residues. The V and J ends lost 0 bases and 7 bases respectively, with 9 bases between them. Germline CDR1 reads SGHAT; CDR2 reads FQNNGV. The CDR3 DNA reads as TGTGCCAGCAGCTTAGATGAGGGTCTTGGCTACACCTTC. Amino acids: CASSLDEGLGYTF.

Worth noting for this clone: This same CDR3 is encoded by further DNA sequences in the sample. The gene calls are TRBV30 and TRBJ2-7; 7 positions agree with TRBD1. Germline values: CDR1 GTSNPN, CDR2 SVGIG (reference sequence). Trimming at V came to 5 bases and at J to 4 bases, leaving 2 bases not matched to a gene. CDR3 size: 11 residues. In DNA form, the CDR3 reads TGTGCCTGGGGGGACAGTTACGAGCAGTACTTC. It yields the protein CAWGDSYEQYF. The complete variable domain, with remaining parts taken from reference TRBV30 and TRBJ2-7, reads SQTIHQWPATLVQPVGSPLSLECTVEGTSNPNLYWYRQAAGRGLQLLFYSVGIGQISSEVPQNLSASRPQDRQFILSSKKLLLSDSGFYLCAWGDSYEQYFGPGTRLTVT.

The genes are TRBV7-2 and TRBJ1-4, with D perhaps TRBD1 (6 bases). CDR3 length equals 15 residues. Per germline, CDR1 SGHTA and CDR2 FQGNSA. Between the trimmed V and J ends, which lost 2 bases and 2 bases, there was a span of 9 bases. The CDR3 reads CASSLHGQTNEKLFF. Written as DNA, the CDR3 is TGTGCCAGCAGCTTACATGGACAGACTAATGAAAAACTGTTTTTT.

CDR3 sequence (DNA): TGTGCCTGGAAGGCAGGGCGGCGCGAGCAGTACTTC. Its protein is CAWKAGRREQYF. The chain combines TRBV30 with TRBJ2-7, with D perhaps TRBD1 (5 bases). Germline-derived CDR1 and CDR2 are GTSNPN and SVGIG (reference sequence). The V gene lost 4 bases and the J gene lost 6 bases, with 13 bases spanning the gap. This CDR3 has 12 residues.

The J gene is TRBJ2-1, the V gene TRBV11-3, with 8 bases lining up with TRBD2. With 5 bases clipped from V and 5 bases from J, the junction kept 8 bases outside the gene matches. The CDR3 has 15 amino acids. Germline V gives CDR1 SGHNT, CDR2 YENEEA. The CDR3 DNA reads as TGTGCCAGCAGCCCCGAGCGGGGGCTGAACAATGAGCAGTTCTTC. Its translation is CASSPERGLNNEQFF. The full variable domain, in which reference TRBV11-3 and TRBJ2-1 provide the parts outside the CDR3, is EAGVVQSPRYKIIEKKQPVAFWCNPISGHNTLYWYLQNLGQGPELLIRYENEEAVDDSQLPKDRFSAERLKGVDSTLKIQPAELGDSAVYLCASSPERGLNNEQFFGPGTRLTVL.

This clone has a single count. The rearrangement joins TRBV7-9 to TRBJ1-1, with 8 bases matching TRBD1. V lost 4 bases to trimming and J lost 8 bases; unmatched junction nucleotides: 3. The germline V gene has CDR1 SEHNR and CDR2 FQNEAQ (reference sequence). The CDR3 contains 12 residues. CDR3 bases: TGTGCCAGCAGCTCTGACAGGGGAGAAGCTTTCTTT. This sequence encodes CASSSDRGEAFF.

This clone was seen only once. The CDR3 DNA sequence: TGTGCCAGCAGCTTATCTATGGGACAGGGGTTTACAGATACGCAGTATTTT. The encoded protein is CASSLSMGQGFTDTQYF. V usage is TRBV7-8 and J usage is TRBJ2-3; TRBD1 matches at 10 bases. The germline V gene encodes CDR1 SGHVS and CDR2 FQNEAQ. The CDR3 is 17 residues long. Trimming at V came to 2 bases and at J to 3 bases, leaving 8 bases not matched to a gene.

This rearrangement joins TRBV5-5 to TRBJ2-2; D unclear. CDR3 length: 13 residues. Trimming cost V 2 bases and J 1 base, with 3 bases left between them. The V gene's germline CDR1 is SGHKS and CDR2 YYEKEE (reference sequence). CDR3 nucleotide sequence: TGTGCCAGCAGCTTTCAGAACACCGGGGAGCTGTTTTTT. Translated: CASSFQNTGELFF.

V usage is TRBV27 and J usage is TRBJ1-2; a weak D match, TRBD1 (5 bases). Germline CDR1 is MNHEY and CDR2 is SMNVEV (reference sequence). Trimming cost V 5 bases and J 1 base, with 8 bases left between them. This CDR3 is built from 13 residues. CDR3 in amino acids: CASSQDSNYGYTF. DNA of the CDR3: TGTGCCAGCAGTCAAGACAGTAACTATGGCTACACCTTC.

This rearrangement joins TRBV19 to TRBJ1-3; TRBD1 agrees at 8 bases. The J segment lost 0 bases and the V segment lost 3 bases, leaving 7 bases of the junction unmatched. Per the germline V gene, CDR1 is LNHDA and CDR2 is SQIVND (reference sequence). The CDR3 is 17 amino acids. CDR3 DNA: TGTGCCAGTAGTATGACCCAGGGGGCTCGCTCTGGAAACACCATATATTTT. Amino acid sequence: CASSMTQGARSGNTIYF.

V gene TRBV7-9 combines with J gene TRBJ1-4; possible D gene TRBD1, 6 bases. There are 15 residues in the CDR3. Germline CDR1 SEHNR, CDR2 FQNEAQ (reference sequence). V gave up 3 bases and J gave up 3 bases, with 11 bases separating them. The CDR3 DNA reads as TGTGCCAGCAGCTTCAGCAGGGGAGCTAATGAAAAACTGTTTTTT. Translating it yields CASSFSRGANEKLFF.

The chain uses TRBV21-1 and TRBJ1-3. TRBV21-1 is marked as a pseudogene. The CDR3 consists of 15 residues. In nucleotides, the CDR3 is TGTGCCAGCACCCCGGAGCCTCTCTCTGGAAACACCATATATTTT. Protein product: CASTPEPLSGNTIYF.

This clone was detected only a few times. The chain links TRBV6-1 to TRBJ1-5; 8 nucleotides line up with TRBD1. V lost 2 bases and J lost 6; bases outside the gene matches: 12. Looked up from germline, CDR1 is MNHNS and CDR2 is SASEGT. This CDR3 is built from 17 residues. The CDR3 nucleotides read TGTGCCAGCAGTGAACTGGGTGGACAGGGTTTTGGTCAGCCCCAGCATTTT. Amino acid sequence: CASSELGGQGFGQPQHF.

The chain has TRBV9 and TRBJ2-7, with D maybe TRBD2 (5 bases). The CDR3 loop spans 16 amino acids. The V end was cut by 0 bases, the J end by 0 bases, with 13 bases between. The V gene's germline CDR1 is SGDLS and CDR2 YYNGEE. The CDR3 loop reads CASSVESGRSSYEQYF. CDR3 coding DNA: TGTGCCAGCAGCGTAGAAAGCGGCCGTAGCTCCTACGAGCAGTACTTC.

Here the CDR3 reads CASSESRSGNIQYF. CDR3 nucleotide sequence: TGTGCCAGCAGTGAATCTCGGAGCGGAAACATTCAGTACTTC. The J gene is TRBJ2-4, the V gene TRBV2, with D maybe TRBD2 (5 bases). The germline gives CDR1 SNHLY, CDR2 FYNNEI. This CDR3 has 14 amino acids. Between the trimmed V and J ends, which lost 2 bases and 6 bases, there was a span of 11 bases.

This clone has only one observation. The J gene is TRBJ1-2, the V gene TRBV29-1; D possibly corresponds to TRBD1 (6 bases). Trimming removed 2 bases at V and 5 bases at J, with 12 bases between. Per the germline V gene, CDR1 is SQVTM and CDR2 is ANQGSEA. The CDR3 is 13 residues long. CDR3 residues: CSVELGQVYGYTF. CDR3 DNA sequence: TGCAGCGTTGAATTGGGACAAGTTTATGGCTACACCTTC.

CDR3 sequence: CASSSFSTGSLHF. DNA of the CDR3: TGTGCCAGCAGCTCCTTCTCGACAGGCTCCCTCCACTTT. The J gene is TRBJ1-6, the V gene TRBV7-2; D may be TRBD1 (6 bases). CDR1 is SGHTA and CDR2 is FQGNSA in the germline V gene. The CDR3 is made up of 13 amino acids. The V and J ends lost 4 bases and 14 bases respectively, with 15 bases between them.

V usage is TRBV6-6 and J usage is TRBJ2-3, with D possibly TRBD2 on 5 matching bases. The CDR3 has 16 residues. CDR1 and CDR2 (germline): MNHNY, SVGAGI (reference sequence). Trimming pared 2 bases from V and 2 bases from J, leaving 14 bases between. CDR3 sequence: CASSYVRVRSTDTQYF. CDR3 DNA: TGTGCCAGCAGTTACGTGCGGGTCCGATCCACAGATACGCAGTATTTT.

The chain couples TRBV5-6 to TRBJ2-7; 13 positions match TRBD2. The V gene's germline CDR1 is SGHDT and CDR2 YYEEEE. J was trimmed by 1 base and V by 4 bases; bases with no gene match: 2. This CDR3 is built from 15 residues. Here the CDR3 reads CASSPGLAGSYEQYF. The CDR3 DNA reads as TGTGCCAGCAGCCCGGGACTAGCGGGGTCCTACGAGCAGTACTTC.

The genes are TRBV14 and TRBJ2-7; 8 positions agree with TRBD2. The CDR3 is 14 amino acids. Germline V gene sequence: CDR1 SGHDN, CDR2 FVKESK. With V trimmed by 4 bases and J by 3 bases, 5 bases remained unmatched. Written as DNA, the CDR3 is TGTGCCAGCAGCCTTATGGCGGGGGGCTACGAGCAGTACTTC. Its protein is CASSLMAGGYEQYF.

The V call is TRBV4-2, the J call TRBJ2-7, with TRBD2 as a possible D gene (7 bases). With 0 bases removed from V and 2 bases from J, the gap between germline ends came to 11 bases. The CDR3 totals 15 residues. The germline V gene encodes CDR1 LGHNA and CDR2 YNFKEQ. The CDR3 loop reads CASSQDLGGPYEQYF. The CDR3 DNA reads TGTGCCAGCAGCCAAGATCTGGGGGGGCCCTACGAGCAGTACTTC.

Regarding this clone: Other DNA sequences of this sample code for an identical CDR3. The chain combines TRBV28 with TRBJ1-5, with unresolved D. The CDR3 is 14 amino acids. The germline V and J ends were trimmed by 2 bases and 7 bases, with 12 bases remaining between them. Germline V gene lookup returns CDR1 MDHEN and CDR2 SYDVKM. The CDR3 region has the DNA TGTGCCAGCAGTTTACTGGGTCGCGGGCAGCCCCAGCATTTT. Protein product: CASSLLGRGQPQHF.

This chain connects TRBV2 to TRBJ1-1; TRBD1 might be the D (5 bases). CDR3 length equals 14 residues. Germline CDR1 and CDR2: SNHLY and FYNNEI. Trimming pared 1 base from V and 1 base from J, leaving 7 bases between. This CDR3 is CASSEGTSNTEAFF. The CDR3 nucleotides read TGTGCCAGCAGTGAAGGGACATCGAACACTGAAGCTTTCTTT. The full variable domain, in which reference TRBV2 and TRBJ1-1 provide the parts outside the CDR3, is EPEVTQTPSHQVTQMGQEVILRCVPISNHLYFYWYRQILGQKVEFLVSFYNNEISEKSEIFDDQFSVERPDGSNFTLKIRSTKLEDSAMYFCASSEGTSNTEAFFGQGTRLTVV.

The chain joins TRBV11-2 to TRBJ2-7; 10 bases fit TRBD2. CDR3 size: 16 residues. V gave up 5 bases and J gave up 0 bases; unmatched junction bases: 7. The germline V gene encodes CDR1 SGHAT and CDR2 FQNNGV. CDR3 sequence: CASSPRLAGGSYEQYF. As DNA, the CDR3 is TGTGCCAGCAGCCCCAGACTAGCGGGCGGCTCCTACGAGCAGTACTTC.

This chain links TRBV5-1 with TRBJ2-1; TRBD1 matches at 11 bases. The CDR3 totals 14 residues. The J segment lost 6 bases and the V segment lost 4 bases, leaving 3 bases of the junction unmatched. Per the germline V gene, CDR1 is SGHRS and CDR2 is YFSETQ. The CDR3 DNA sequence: TGCGCCAGCAGCACCGGGACAGGGGGCAATGAGCAGTTCTTC. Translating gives CASSTGTGGNEQFF. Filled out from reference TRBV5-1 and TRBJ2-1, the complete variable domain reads KAGVTQTPRYLIKTRGQQVTLSCSPISGHRSVSWYQQTPGQGLQFLFEYFSETQRNKGNFPGRFSGRQFSNSRSEMNVSTLELGDSALYLCASSTGTGGNEQFFGPGTRLTVL.

CDR3 protein: CASSLPRDSNEQYF. The CDR3 DNA is TGTGCCAGCAGTTTACCTAGGGACAGCAACGAGCAGTACTTC. The rearrangement uses TRBV28 and TRBJ2-7; 7 bases line up with TRBD1. Unmatched junction bases numbered 6, after V lost 2 bases and J lost 5 bases. CDR3 length equals 14 residues. Germline loops: CDR1 MDHEN, CDR2 SYDVKM.

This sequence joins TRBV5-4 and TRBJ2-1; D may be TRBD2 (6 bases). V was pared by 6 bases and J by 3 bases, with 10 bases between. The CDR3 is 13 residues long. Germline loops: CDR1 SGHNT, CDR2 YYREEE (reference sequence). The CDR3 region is CASTPGDYNEQFF. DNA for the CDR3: TGTGCCAGCACCCCGGGAGACTACAATGAGCAGTTCTTC.